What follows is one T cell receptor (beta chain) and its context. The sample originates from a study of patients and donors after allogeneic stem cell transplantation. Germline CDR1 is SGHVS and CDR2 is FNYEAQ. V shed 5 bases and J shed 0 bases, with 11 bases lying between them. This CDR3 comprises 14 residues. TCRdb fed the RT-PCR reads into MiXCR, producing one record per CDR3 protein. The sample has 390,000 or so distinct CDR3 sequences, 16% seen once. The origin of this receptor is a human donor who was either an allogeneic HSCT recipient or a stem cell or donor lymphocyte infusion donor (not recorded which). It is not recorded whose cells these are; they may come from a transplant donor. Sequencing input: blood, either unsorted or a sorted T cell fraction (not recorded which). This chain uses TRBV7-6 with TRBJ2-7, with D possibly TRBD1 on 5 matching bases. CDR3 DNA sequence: TGTGCCAGCAGCCATGACAGTGGCTCCTACGAGCAGTACTTC. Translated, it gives CASSHDSGSYEQYF. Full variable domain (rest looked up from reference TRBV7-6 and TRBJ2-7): GAGVSQSPRYKVTKRGQDVALRCDPISGHVSLYWYRQALGQGPEFLTYFNYEAQQDKSGLPNDRFSAERPEGSISTLTIQRTEQRDSAMYRCASSHDSGSYEQYFGPGTRLTVT.